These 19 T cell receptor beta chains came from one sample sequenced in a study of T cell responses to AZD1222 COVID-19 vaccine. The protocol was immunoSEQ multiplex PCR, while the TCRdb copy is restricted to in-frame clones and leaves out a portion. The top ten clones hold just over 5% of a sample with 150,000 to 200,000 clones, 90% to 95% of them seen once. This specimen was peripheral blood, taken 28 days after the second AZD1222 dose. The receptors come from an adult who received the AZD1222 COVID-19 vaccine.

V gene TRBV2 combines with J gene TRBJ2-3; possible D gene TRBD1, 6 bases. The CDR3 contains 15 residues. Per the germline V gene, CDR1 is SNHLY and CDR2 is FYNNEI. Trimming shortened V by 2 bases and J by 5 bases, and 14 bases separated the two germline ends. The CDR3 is CASSENRQGLDTQYF. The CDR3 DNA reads TGTGCCAGCAGTGAAAACCGGCAGGGGCTAGATACGCAGTATTTT.

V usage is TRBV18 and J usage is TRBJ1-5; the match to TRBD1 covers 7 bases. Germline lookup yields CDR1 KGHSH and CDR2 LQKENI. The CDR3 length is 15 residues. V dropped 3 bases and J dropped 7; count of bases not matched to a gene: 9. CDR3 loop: CASSPTGTVVQPQHF. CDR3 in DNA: TGTGCCAGCTCACCGACCGGGACAGTCGTGCAGCCCCAGCATTTT.

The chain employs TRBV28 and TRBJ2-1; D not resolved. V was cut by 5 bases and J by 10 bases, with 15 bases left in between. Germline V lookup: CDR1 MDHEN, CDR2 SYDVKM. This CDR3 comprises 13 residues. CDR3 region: CASSNPNSIEQFF. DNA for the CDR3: TGTGCCAGCAGTAACCCTAATAGTATAGAGCAGTTCTTC.

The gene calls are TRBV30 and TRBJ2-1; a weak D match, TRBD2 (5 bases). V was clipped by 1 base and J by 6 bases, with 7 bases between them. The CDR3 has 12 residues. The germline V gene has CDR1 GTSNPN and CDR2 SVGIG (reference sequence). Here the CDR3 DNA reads TGTGCCTGGAGTGGAGGGTCCAATGAGCAGTTCTTC. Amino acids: CAWSGGSNEQFF. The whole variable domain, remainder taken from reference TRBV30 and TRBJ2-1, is SQTIHQWPATLVQPVGSPLSLECTVEGTSNPNLYWYRQAAGRGLQLLFYSVGIGQISSEVPQNLSASRPQDRQFILSSKKLLLSDSGFYLCAWSGGSNEQFFGPGTRLTVL.

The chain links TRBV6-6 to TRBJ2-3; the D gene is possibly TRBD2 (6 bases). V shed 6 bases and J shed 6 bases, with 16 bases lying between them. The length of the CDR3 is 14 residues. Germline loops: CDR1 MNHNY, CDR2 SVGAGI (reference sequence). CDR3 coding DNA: TGTGCCAGCAGCCCGGGACTCCTCCTCGATACGCAGTATTTT. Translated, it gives CASSPGLLLDTQYF.

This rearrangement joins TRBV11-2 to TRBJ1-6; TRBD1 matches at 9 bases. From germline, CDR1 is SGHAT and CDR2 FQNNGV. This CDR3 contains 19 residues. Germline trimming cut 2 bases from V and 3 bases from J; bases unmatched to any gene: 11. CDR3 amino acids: CASSLFLNGQGIYNSPLHF. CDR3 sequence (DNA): TGTGCCAGCAGCTTATTTCTCAATGGACAGGGGATCTATAATTCACCCCTCCACTTT.

CDR3 sequence: CASSLGQGYNEKLFF. In DNA, the CDR3 is TGCGCCAGCAGCTTGGGACAGGGATATAATGAAAAACTGTTTTTT. V is TRBV5-1 and J is TRBJ1-4; 7 nucleotides line up with TRBD1. This CDR3 spans 15 amino acids. The germline CDR1 and CDR2 sequences are SGHRS and YFSETQ. V trimming: 0 bases; J trimming: 4 bases; junction bases outside the gene matches: 3.

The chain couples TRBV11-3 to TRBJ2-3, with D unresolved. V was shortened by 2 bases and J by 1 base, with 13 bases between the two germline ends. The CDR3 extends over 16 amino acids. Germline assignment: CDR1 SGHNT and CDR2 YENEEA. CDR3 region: CASSLSARPGTDTQYF. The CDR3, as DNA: TGTGCCAGCAGCTTATCTGCTAGGCCGGGCACAGATACGCAGTATTTT.

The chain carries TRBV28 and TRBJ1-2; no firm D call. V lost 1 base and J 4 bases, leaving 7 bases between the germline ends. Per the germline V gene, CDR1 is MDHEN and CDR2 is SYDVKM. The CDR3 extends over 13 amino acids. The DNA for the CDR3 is TGTGCCAGCAGTTTATCGAATGGCTATGGCTACACCTTC. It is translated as CASSLSNGYGYTF.

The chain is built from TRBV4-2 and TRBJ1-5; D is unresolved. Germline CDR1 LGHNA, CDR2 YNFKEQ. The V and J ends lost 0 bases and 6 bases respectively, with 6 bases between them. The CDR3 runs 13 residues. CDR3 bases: TGTGCCAGCAGCCAAGATCTCGGTCAGCCCCAGCATTTT. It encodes CASSQDLGQPQHF.

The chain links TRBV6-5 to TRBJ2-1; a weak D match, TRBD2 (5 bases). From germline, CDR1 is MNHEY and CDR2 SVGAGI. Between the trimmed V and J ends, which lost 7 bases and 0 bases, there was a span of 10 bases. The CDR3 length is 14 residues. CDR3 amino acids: CASIEGSSYNEQFF. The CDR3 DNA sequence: TGTGCCAGCATCGAGGGTAGCTCCTACAATGAGCAGTTCTTC.

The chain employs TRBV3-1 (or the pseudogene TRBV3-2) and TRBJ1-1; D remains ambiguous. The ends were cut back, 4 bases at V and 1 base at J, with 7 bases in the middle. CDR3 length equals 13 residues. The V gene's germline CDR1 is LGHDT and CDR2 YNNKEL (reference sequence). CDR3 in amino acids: CASSRTENTEAFF. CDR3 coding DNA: TGTGCCAGCAGCCGTACAGAGAACACTGAAGCTTTCTTT.

The CDR3 DNA sequence: TGTGCCAGCAGTCCCCCGGGGGCCCAAGAGACCCAGTACTTC. It translates to CASSPPGAQETQYF. This sequence joins TRBV5-4 and TRBJ2-5; perhaps D is TRBD1 or TRBD2 (6 bases each). CDR1 and CDR2 (germline): SGHNT, YYREEE (reference sequence). This CDR3 is built from 14 residues. Trimming removed 5 bases from V and 1 base from J, with 12 bases in between.

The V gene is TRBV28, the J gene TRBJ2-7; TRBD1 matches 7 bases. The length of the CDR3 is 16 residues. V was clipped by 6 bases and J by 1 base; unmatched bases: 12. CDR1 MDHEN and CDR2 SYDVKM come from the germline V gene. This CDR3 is CASRPTWTGESYEQYF. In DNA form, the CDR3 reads TGTGCCAGCAGGCCAACCTGGACAGGAGAATCCTACGAGCAGTACTTC. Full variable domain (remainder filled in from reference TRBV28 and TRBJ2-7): DVKVTQSSRYLVKRTGEKVFLECVQDMDHENMFWYRQDPGLGLRLIYFSYDVKMKEKGDIPEGYSVSREKKERFSLILESASTNQTSMYLCASRPTWTGESYEQYFGPGTRLTVT.

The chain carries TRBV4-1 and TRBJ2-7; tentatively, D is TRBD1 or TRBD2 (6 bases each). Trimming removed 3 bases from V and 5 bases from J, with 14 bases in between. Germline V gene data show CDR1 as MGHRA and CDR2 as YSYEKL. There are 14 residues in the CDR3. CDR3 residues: CASSQTLGGDEQYF. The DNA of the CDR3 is TGCGCCAGCAGCCAGACCCTGGGGGGCGACGAGCAGTACTTC.

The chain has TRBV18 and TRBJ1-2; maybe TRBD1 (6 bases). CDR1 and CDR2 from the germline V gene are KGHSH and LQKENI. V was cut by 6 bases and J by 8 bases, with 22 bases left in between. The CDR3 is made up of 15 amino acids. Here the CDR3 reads CASSPATRDTGGYTF. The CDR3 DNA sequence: TGTGCCAGCTCTCCAGCGACCCGGGACACCGGGGGCTACACCTTC.

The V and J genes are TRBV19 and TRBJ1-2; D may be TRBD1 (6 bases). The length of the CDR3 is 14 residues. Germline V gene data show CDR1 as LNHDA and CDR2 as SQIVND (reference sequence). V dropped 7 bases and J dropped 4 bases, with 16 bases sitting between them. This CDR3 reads CASKWTENVYGYTF. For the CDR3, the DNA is TGTGCCAGTAAGTGGACAGAAAACGTCTATGGCTACACCTTC. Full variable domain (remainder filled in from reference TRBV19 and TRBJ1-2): DGGITQSPKYLFRKEGQNVTLSCEQNLNHDAMYWYRQDPGQGLRLIYYSQIVNDFQKGDIAEGYSVSREKKESFPLTVTSAQKNPTAFYLCASKWTENVYGYTFGSGTRLTVV.

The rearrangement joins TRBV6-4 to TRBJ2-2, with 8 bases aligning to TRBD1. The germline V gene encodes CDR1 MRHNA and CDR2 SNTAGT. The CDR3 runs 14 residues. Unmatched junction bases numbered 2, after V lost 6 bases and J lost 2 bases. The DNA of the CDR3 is TGTGCCAGCAGAGGACAGGGAAACACCGGGGAGCTGTTTTTT. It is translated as CASRGQGNTGELFF.

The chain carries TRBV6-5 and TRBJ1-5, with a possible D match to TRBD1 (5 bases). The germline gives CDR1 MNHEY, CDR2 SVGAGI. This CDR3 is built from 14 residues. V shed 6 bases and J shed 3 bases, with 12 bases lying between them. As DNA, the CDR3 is TGTGCCAGCAGGAAGGGACCAAACAATCAGCCCCAGCATTTT. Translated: CASRKGPNNQPQHF.